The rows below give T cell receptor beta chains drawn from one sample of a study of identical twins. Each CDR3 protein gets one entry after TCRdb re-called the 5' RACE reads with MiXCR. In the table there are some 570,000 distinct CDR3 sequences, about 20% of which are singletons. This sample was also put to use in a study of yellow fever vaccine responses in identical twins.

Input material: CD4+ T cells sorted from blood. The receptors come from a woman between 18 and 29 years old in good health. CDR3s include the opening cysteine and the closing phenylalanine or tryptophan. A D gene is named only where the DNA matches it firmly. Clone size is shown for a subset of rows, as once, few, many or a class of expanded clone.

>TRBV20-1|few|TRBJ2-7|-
TGCAGTGCGCACGGGGCTTTTACCTACGAGCAGTACTTC
CSAHGAFTYEQYF
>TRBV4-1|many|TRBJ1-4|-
TGCGCCAGCAGCCAAGTTCACATGGGCTTTCTGAGGCGGGAAAAACTGTTTTTT
CASSQVHMGFLRREKLFF
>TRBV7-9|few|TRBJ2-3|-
TGTGCCAGCAGCTTATGGGGGGGCCGTGGGGGCACAGATACGCAGTATTTT
CASSLWGGRGGTDTQYF
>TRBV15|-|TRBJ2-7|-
TGTGCCACCAGCAGAGGGGAATCGGGGGAGCAGTACTTC
CATSRGESGEQYF
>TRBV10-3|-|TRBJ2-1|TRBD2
TGTGCCGGAAAGGCGGGAGCGAACTACAATGAGCAGTTCTTC
CAGKAGANYNEQFF
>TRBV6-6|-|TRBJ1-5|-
TGTGCCAGCAGTCGGGAGGCTCAGCCCCAGCATTTT
CASSREAQPQHF
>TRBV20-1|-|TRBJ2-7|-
TGCAGTGCCAGCGAGGCCTGGGGCTACGAGCAGTACTTC
CSASEAWGYEQYF
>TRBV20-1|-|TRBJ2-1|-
TGCAGTGCTAGAAACCCTTCAAGCTCCTACAATGAGCAGTTCTTC
CSARNPSSSYNEQFF
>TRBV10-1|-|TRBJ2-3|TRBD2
TGCGCCAGCTCGGGAGCGGGAGTTCGGGAAGATACGCAGTATTTT
CASSGAGVREDTQYF
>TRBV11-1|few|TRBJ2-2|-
TGTGCCAGCAGCCGCGGCAGGGACACCGGGGAGCTGTTTTTT
CASSRGRDTGELFF
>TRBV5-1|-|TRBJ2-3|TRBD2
TGCGCCAGCAGCACCTCGGGGGGACTAGGAGATACGCAGTATTTT
CASSTSGGLGDTQYF
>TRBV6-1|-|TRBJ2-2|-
TGTGCCAGCAAAGGGATTGGGACCGGGGAGCTGTTTTTT
CASKGIGTGELFF
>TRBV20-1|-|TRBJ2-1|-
TGCAGTGCTGCAGGGTTGGGAAAAGACAATGAGCAGTTCTTC
CSAAGLGKDNEQFF
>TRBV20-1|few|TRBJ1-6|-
TGCAGTGTTCAGTTCAGGGGTGTATATAATTCACCCCTCCACTTT
CSVQFRGVYNSPLHF
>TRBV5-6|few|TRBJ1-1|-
TGTGCCAGCAGCTGGGTCAGGGTCCCTTTGCACACTGAAGCTTTCTTT
CASSWVRVPLHTEAFF
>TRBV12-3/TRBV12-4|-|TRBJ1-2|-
TGTGCCAGCAGTTTCCCAGGGAACTATGGCTACACCTTC
CASSFPGNYGYTF
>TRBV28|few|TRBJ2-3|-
TGTGCCAGCAGTTTATGGTACCTGCGTTGGACAGATACGCAGTATTTT
CASSLWYLRWTDTQYF
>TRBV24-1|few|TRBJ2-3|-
TGTGCCACCAGTGCCACCAGCGGGCACACAGATACGCAGTATTTT
CATSATSGHTDTQYF
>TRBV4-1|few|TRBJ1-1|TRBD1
TGCGCCAGCAGCCAAGGGGACAGGGTGAACACTGAAGCTTTCTTT
CASSQGDRVNTEAFF
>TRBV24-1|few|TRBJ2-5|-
TGTGCCACCAGTGATTTCGAGGGCGGAGAGACCCAGTACTTC
CATSDFEGGETQYF
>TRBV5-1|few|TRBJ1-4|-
TGCGCCAGCAGCTTCTCCAATGAAAAACTGTTTTTT
CASSFSNEKLFF
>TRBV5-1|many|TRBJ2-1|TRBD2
TGCGCCAGCAGCTTGGAAGCGGGAGGTTACAATGAGCAGTTCTTC
CASSLEAGGYNEQFF
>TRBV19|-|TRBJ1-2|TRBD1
TGTGCCAGTAGTATCATCGCGACAGGGGATGGCTACACCTTC
CASSIIATGDGYTF
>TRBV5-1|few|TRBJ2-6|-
TGCGCCAGCAGCTTGGGGGGACAACGTGGGGCCAACGTCCTGACTTTC
CASSLGGQRGANVLTF
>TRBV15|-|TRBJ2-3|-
TGTGCCACCAGCAGAGCTCCCCCCGGGACCCACGACGGGGATACGCAGTATTTT
CATSRAPPGTHDGDTQYF
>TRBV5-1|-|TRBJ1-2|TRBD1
TGCGCCAGCAGCTCGGAGCGCAGGGGGCCCGATGGCTACACCTTC
CASSSERRGPDGYTF
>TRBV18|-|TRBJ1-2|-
TGTGCCAGCTCACGGACACAGGACCCTTTTGGCTACACCTTC
CASSRTQDPFGYTF
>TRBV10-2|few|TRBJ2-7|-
TGCGCCAGCAGTGATATTGTTCGCAGGGGTGGCGAGCAGTACTTC
CASSDIVRRGGEQYF
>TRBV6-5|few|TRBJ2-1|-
TGTGCCAGCAGTTCTAGGACAGTCTACAATGAGCAGTTCTTC
CASSSRTVYNEQFF
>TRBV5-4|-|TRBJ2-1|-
TGTGCCAGCAGCTTGGGAGACTACTACAATGAGCAGTTCTTC
CASSLGDYYNEQFF
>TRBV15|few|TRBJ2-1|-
TGTGCCACCAGCAGAGATCGAGTCCTGTCAGGAGGCAATGAGCAGTTCTTC
CATSRDRVLSGGNEQFF
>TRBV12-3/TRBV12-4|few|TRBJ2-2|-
TGTGCCAGCATCCTAGGGTTTCTAGGGGGGGAGCTGTTTTTT
CASILGFLGGELFF
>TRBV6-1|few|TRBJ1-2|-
TGTGCCAGCAGCGTAAATGACCTCTATGGCTACACCTTC
CASSVNDLYGYTF
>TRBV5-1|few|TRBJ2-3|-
TGCGCCAGCAGATTGGACCTGGGAACAGATACGCAGTATTTT
CASRLDLGTDTQYF
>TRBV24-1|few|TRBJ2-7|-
TGTGCCACCAGTGAACCCGCTAGATACGAGCAGTACTTC
CATSEPARYEQYF
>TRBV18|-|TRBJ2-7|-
TGTGCCAGCTCACCACAGCAGGGACACCCCAACGAGCAGTACTTC
CASSPQQGHPNEQYF
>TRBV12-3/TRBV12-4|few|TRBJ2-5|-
TGTGCCAGCAGAACCGAGGGCAAGAAAGAGACCCAGTACTTC
CASRTEGKKETQYF
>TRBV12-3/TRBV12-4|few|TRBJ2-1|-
TGTGCCAGCAGTTTGGCGGCCGCAAACTACAATGAGCAGTTCTTC
CASSLAAANYNEQFF